This TCR beta chain was captured by sequencing in a study of blood T cell repertoires in COVID-19. Study-wide context: The origin of the acute and convalescent COVID-19 samples was the United States, Italy and Spain. The analysed material was cDNA or gDNA that came from T cells, B-cell-depleted T cells, or PBMCs.

TCRdb keeps only in-frame clones here, not all; method: immunoSEQ multiplex PCR. The sample includes more than 9,500 clones, 71% of them seen just once. This clone appeared once. Losses at the gene ends were 6 bases for V and 4 bases for J; bases not matched to a gene: 7. The CDR3 has 16 amino acids. The V gene's germline CDR1 is LNHDA and CDR2 SQIVND (reference sequence). The receptor's source is a man between 60 and 75 years old with COVID-19, enrolled during active disease. Specimen: peripheral blood. The chain links TRBV19 to TRBJ2-1; TRBD2 matches at 12 bases. CDR3 nucleotides: TGTGCCAGTAGCATCGCTAGCGGGGGGGGATACAATGAGCAGTTCTTC. It is translated as CASSIASGGGYNEQFF.